These 17 T cell receptor beta chains were all obtained from the same sample, sequenced in a study of response to subunit inactivated influenza vaccine (dated by TCRdb to 2017 to 2018). The library relied on RT-PCR. Instrument used: Illumina HiSeq 2500. TCRdb ran its own pipeline on the public reads, namely fastp trimming at Q25 and MiXCR clone calling, and kept in-frame beta chains. Here each entry gathers all rows of one CDR3 protein and keeps the most common genes and DNA. The sample table records about 180,000 distinct CDR3 sequences; roughly 8.7% of these occur just once. The top ten clonotypes cover about 11% of the sample. Source: non-naive T cells sorted from PBMCs, taken on the day of vaccination. The meaning of the sample's cell subset or site label: memory T cell fraction. These receptors were taken from a man aged 45-60 years who received an inactivated influenza vaccine. Donor details come from another sample of the same person, matched by shared clones.

The J gene is TRBJ2-5, the V gene TRBV7-8; the match to TRBD2 covers 11 bases. The CDR3 is 16 amino acids. The junction had 3 bases not matched to a gene; V was cut back by 1 base and J by 2 bases. The germline V gene has CDR1 SGHVS and CDR2 FQNEAQ. The DNA of the CDR3 is TGTGCCAGCAGCTTAGGACTAGCGGGGACACAAGAGACCCAGTACTTC. Amino acid sequence: CASSLGLAGTQETQYF.

In its sample, this clonotype was seen a few times. This rearrangement joins TRBV20-1 to TRBJ2-7; D remains ambiguous. The germline V and J ends were trimmed by 0 bases and 7 bases, with 7 bases remaining between them. The CDR3 has 11 residues. Germline CDR1 and CDR2: DFQATT and SNEGSKA (reference sequence). DNA of the CDR3: TGCAGTGCTAGAGAAAATAGAGAGCAGTACTTC. Its translation is CSARENREQYF.

The rearrangement links TRBV20-1 to TRBJ2-5; tentative D call: TRBD1 (5 bases). CDR3 length equals 14 residues. V dropped 6 bases and J dropped 1 base, with 15 bases sitting between them. Germline assignment: CDR1 DFQATT and CDR2 SNEGSKA (reference sequence). The CDR3 loop reads CSAIGARTQETQYF. The CDR3, as DNA: TGCAGTGCCATTGGGGCCAGAACCCAAGAGACCCAGTACTTC.

This clonotype was counted between two and nine times. J is TRBJ1-2 and V is TRBV6-5, with no clear D. The CDR3 has 12 residues. Germline lookup yields CDR1 MNHEY and CDR2 SVGAGI. The ends were cut back, 5 bases at V and 4 bases at J, with 8 bases in the middle. The CDR3 bases are TGTGCCAGCAGTAACCGACCCTATGGCTACACCTTC. It specifies CASSNRPYGYTF.

This clonotype was seen ten or more times. The genes are TRBV18 and TRBJ1-5, with D hard to call. The CDR3 is 13 amino acids. Germline CDR1 reads KGHSH; CDR2 reads LQKENI. The V end lost 5 bases, the J end lost 8 bases, and 13 bases lay between the germline ends. The CDR3 protein is CASSRAPHEPQHF. In DNA form, the CDR3 reads TGTGCCAGCTCAAGAGCTCCTCACGAGCCCCAGCATTTT.

The chain employs TRBV10-3 and TRBJ1-2; TRBD1 aligns across 9 bases. The CDR3 is 12 residues long. The V gene's germline CDR1 is ENHRY and CDR2 SYGVKD. Unmatched junction bases numbered 0, after V lost 4 bases and J lost 6 bases. The CDR3 DNA is TGTGCCATCAGTGGGACAGGGGATGGCTACACCTTC. It specifies CAISGTGDGYTF.

This clonotype has only a few counts. DNA of the CDR3: TGCGCCAGCAGTGTTTCCGGGGGGAGAGGTGAGCAGTTCTTC. Translation: CASSVSGGRGEQFF. The chain employs TRBV10-2 and TRBJ2-1, with 7 bases identical to TRBD2. V shed 4 bases, J shed 9 bases, and the junction held 9 bases outside the gene matches. The CDR3 sequence is 14 residues long. Per the germline V gene, CDR1 is WSHSY and CDR2 is SAAADI.

In this sample, this clonotype turned up a few times. This chain uses TRBV7-9 with TRBJ2-7; D could derive from TRBD1 or TRBD2 (5 bases each). V lost 4 bases and J lost 2, with 15 bases in between. This CDR3 contains 15 residues. CDR1 and CDR2 (germline): SEHNR, FQNEAQ (reference sequence). CDR3 amino acids: CASSSDRDGTYEQYF. As DNA, the CDR3 is TGTGCCAGCAGCTCCGACCGGGACGGTACCTACGAGCAGTACTTC.

The gene calls are TRBV20-1 and TRBJ2-1; 11 bases map to TRBD2. Germline V CDR1 and CDR2: DFQATT, SNEGSKA (reference sequence). The CDR3 totals 19 residues. The J segment lost 4 bases and the V segment lost 4 bases, leaving 18 bases of the junction unmatched. The CDR3 bases are TGCAGTGCTATAGGGGGGGTAGCGGGAGGGATCCTTATATACAATGAGCAGTTCTTC. This codes for CSAIGGVAGGILIYNEQFF.

There are a few counts of this clonotype. For the CDR3, the DNA is TGTGCCAGCAGCACTGGGCCCGGCAATGAGCAGTTCTTC. This encodes CASSTGPGNEQFF. The chain recombines TRBV5-5 with TRBJ2-1, with D hard to call. Trimming removed 4 bases at V and 6 bases at J, with 11 bases between. CDR1 SGHKS and CDR2 YYEKEE come from the germline V gene (reference sequence). This CDR3 contains 13 residues. Based on the CDR3 plus reference TRBV5-5 and TRBJ2-1, the full variable domain is DAGVTQSPTHLIKTRGQQVTLRCSPISGHKSVSWYQQVLGQGPQFIFQYYEKEERGRGNFPDRFSARQFPNYSSELNVNALLLGDSALYLCASSTGPGNEQFFGPGTRLTVL.

This clonotype was counted at least ten times. This chain links TRBV12-3 or TRBV12-4 with TRBJ2-1; the match to TRBD2 covers 11 bases. The CDR3 length is 14 residues. Trimming cost V 5 bases and J 10 bases; bases outside gene matches: 7. The CDR3 bases are TGTGCCAGCAGTCCGACTAGCGGGAAATTGGAGCAGTTCTTC. It codes for CASSPTSGKLEQFF.

Ten or more counts support this clonotype. The chain has TRBV7-2 and TRBJ2-7; D is possibly TRBD1 (5 bases). CDR3 size: 16 residues. The germline CDR1 and CDR2 sequences are SGHTA and FQGNSA. Trimming removed 2 bases at V and 0 bases at J, with 14 bases between. The CDR3 here is CASSLSTGRISYEQYF. The CDR3 nucleotides are TGTGCCAGCAGCTTATCCACAGGCCGGATCTCCTACGAGCAGTACTTC.

This clonotype occurred a few times. The chain links TRBV28 to TRBJ2-7, with D possibly matching TRBD2 (5 bases). Between the trimmed V and J ends, which lost 7 bases and 3 bases, there was a span of 16 bases. CDR3 length: 14 amino acids. Germline V gives CDR1 MDHEN, CDR2 SYDVKM. The CDR3 sequence is CASTQPGSGYEQYF. The CDR3 DNA follows: TGTGCCAGCACCCAACCCGGAAGCGGCTACGAGCAGTACTTC.

The rearrangement links TRBV5-1 to TRBJ1-1, with D possibly being TRBD1 (6 bases). This CDR3 has 15 residues. Trimming removed 4 bases from V and 1 base from J, with 14 bases in between. Per germline, CDR1 SGHRS and CDR2 YFSETQ. CDR3 bases: TGCGCCAGCAGCCCGGCTGGACAGCCGAACACTGAAGCTTTCTTT. It specifies CASSPAGQPNTEAFF.

This clonotype has ten or more counts. This chain connects TRBV11-1 to TRBJ1-6; 8 bases map to TRBD1. This CDR3 contains 18 residues. Per germline, CDR1 SGHAT and CDR2 FQDESV (reference sequence). The V gene end was trimmed by 5 bases and the J gene end by 7 bases; junction bases not matched to a gene: 16. This CDR3 is CASSTTLGGQAGNSPLHF. The CDR3 DNA sequence: TGTGCCAGCAGCACCACCCTAGGGGGACAGGCGGGGAATTCACCCCTCCACTTT.

This clonotype appeared many times. This chain uses TRBV20-1 with TRBJ2-3; 7 bases map to TRBD1. Germline values: CDR1 DFQATT, CDR2 SNEGSKA (reference sequence). Trimming at V came to 6 bases and at J to 0 bases, leaving 3 bases not matched to a gene. The CDR3 covers 13 residues. The CDR3: CSARDSSTDTQYF. The CDR3 DNA reads TGCAGTGCCAGGGACAGTAGCACAGATACGCAGTATTTT.

This clonotype was detected once. A much larger clone lies one base from this, so it may be a read error. The V and J genes are TRBV12-3 or TRBV12-4 and TRBJ2-1; tentatively, D is TRBD1 (6 bases). This CDR3 is built from 14 residues. The CDR3 reads CASRLSGQYNEQFF. CDR3 DNA sequence: TGTGCCAGCCGTTTATCAGGACAGTACAATGAGCAGTTCTTC.